A single TCR beta chain is shown here with its context. Its target is not known. Run at survey level, the immunoSEQ assay was version v3.0. Repertoires were generated with immunoSEQ multiplex PCR, while TCRdb's copy carries only in-frame clones and drops some. The sample lists 25,000 or so clones; more than 70% were seen once. This specimen belongs to a study of long-term antiretroviral therapy in people with HIV. Study results and caveats: Unavailable data included ART adherence, viral resistance and therapy changes (switches in treatment).

The origin of this receptor is a man younger than 30 with HIV. The sequencing here drew on unsorted PBMCs, taken 1.5 years before starting antiretroviral therapy.

DNA of the CDR3: TGCGCCAGCAGCTTTGGGACAGGATTATACGAGCAGTACTTC. Protein product: CASSFGTGLYEQYF. The V and J genes are TRBV5-1 and TRBJ2-7, with 8 nucleotides matching TRBD1. The CDR3 is 14 residues long. From germline, CDR1 is SGHRS and CDR2 YFSETQ. V shed 2 bases, J shed 4 bases, and the junction held 5 bases outside the gene matches.